This T cell receptor (beta chain) was retrieved from a study of blood T cell repertoires in COVID-19. Study in general: Samples representing acute and convalescent COVID-19 were sourced from the United States, Italy and Spain.

One Seattle source followed patients from active infection through their disease course. CDR1 is SEHNR, CDR2 FQNEAQ, per germline (reference sequence). CDR3 size: 15 residues. Trimming left V 5 bases short and J 6 bases short, with 17 bases between. How the authors handled the data: For nucleated cells, counts were estimated from reference gene primer amplification. The table came from immunoSEQ multiplex PCR; TCRdb's copy has only in-frame clones and leaves some out. For V, J and clone size, that table is used; D and trimming come from the DNA. The profile shows around 430,000 clones, about 91% of them singletons.

V and J are TRBV7-9 and TRBJ2-1; maybe TRBD2 (6 bases). The TCR comes from a woman aged 50 to 60 with COVID-19, enrolled during active disease. The sequencing sample was made of peripheral blood. CDR3 sequence reads: CASSPLTGEVNEQFF. The CDR3 DNA is TGTGCCAGCAGCCCCCTCACGGGGGAAGTCAATGAGCAGTTCTTC.